Presented here are 21 T cell receptor beta chains from one specimen sequenced in a study of blood T cells in healthy people across ages. For the second PCR, which ran for about 7 to 11 cycles, a sample-barcoded 5' primer and a J-beta primer mix were used. In TCRdb, the 5' RACE reads were re-called with MiXCR into one record per CDR3 protein. The table has hundreds of thousands of distinct CDR3 sequences, approximately 53% seen once. Sequencing was done on a sample of blood. The receptors were gathered from a man aged 40-49 years in good health.

This clonotype was seen more than once but under ten times. The gene calls are TRBV7-2 and TRBJ1-2, with D unclear. Germline CDR1 is SGHTA and CDR2 is FQGNSA. The CDR3 length is 15 residues. Trimming stripped 1 base from V and 5 bases from J, with 14 bases between. The chain's CDR3 is CASSLEQPGSYGYTF. The DNA for the CDR3 is TGTGCCAGCAGCTTAGAACAACCGGGATCTTATGGCTACACCTTC.

This clonotype appeared a few times. This rearrangement joins TRBV5-1 to TRBJ2-7, with a weak D call TRBD1 (6 bases). V gave up 0 bases and J gave up 3 bases, with 13 bases separating them. The germline CDR1 and CDR2 sequences are SGHRS and YFSETQ. The CDR3 sequence is 15 residues long. The CDR3 protein is CASSLGPGESYEQYF. CDR3 DNA: TGCGCCAGCAGCTTGGGCCCAGGGGAAAGCTACGAGCAGTACTTC.

The rearrangement links TRBV4-2 to TRBJ2-1, with no clear D. V shed 0 bases and J shed 10 bases, with 7 bases lying between them. This CDR3 contains 12 residues. From germline, CDR1 is LGHNA and CDR2 YNFKEQ. This chain's CDR3 is CASSQDGREQFF. The CDR3 DNA sequence: TGTGCCAGCAGCCAAGATGGACGGGAGCAGTTCTTC.

V usage is TRBV5-1 and J usage is TRBJ2-5; TRBD1 aligns across 8 bases. Trimming at V came to 4 bases and at J to 3 bases, leaving 11 bases not matched to a gene. The CDR3 is made up of 16 amino acids. Per germline, CDR1 SGHRS and CDR2 YFSETQ. CDR3 in amino acids: CASSGSGQGRKETQYF. The CDR3 region has the DNA TGCGCCAGCAGCGGGTCCGGACAGGGACGAAAAGAGACCCAGTACTTC.

The chain uses TRBV4-3 and TRBJ1-2; D is perhaps TRBD1 (5 bases). The CDR3 consists of 15 residues. V was clipped by 0 bases and J by 8 bases, with 16 bases between them. The germline V gene encodes CDR1 LGHNA and CDR2 YSLEER. In DNA form, the CDR3 reads TGCGCCAGCAGCCAAGATAGGGGAGTTGGGGGGGGCTACACCTTC. Translated, it gives CASSQDRGVGGGYTF.

The table lists this clonotype with a few counts. This chain uses TRBV9 with TRBJ1-2, with unresolved D. Germline V gives CDR1 SGDLS, CDR2 YYNGEE. Trimming pared 6 bases from V and 5 bases from J, leaving 11 bases between. The CDR3 runs 12 residues. CDR3 sequence (DNA): TGTGCCAGCACTAGCAGAGCTTATGGCTACACCTTC. This encodes CASTSRAYGYTF.

The chain has TRBV29-1 and TRBJ2-1; the D gene is possibly TRBD2 (7 bases). Trimming left V 3 bases short and J 3 bases short, with 12 bases between. Germline V CDR1 and CDR2: SQVTM, ANQGSEA. The CDR3 totals 14 residues. CDR3 bases: TGCAGCGTTGAGAGGGGGGGCGGCTACAATGAGCAGTTCTTC. Its translation is CSVERGGGYNEQFF.

The V and J genes are TRBV7-2 and TRBJ1-1, with a weak D call TRBD1 (5 bases). V lost 2 bases to trimming and J lost 6 bases, with 19 bases between them. Germline CDR1 and CDR2: SGHTA and FQGNSA. The CDR3 runs to 16 residues. Here the CDR3 DNA reads TGTGCCAGCAGCTTATATAGCACGCGTTCGGGGGCTGAAGCTTTCTTT. As protein: CASSLYSTRSGAEAFF.

This clonotype appeared a single time. The chain uses TRBV12-3 or TRBV12-4 and TRBJ2-3; 9 nucleotides line up with TRBD1. With 6 bases clipped from V and 3 bases from J, the junction kept 13 bases outside the gene matches. This CDR3 region has 17 residues. This CDR3 is CASRRGRGQGGTDTQYF. In DNA form, the CDR3 reads TGTGCCAGCAGAAGGGGTCGGGGACAGGGTGGGACAGATACGCAGTATTTT.

The rearrangement joins TRBV11-3 to TRBJ2-1; D is uncertain. TRBJ2-7 matches the DNA end more closely, so the J call is doubtful. This CDR3 has 15 residues. CDR1 is SGHNT, CDR2 YENEEA, per germline. The CDR3 spells CASSFLMGSYNEQYF. The DNA for the CDR3 is TGTGCCAGCAGCTTTTTGATGGGCTCCTACAATGAGCAGTACTTC.

The rearrangement joins TRBV29-1 to TRBJ2-3; D gene ambiguous. V lost 2 bases to trimming and J lost 6 bases, with 12 bases between them. Per germline, CDR1 SQVTM and CDR2 ANQGSEA. The CDR3 runs to 13 residues. The CDR3 DNA follows: TGCAGCGTTGAATTGGTAGTCGCGGATACGCAGTATTTT. As protein: CSVELVVADTQYF.

This clonotype occurred a few times. V and J are TRBV24-1 and TRBJ2-1; D unresolved. V was cut by 9 bases and J by 7 bases, with 9 bases left in between. The CDR3 extends over 11 amino acids. The germline V gene has CDR1 KGHDR and CDR2 SFDVKD. CDR3 loop: CATGFLNEQFF. The CDR3 DNA is TGTGCCACCGGATTTTTGAATGAGCAGTTCTTC.

The rearrangement links TRBV14 to TRBJ2-1; possible D gene TRBD2, 5 bases. The CDR3 is 15 amino acids. V was cut by 1 base and J by 4 bases, with 11 bases left in between. Germline loops: CDR1 SGHDN, CDR2 FVKESK. The CDR3 loop is CASSQGVSVYNEQFF. CDR3 nucleotide sequence: TGTGCCAGCAGCCAAGGGGTTAGCGTATACAATGAGCAGTTCTTC.

CDR3 nucleotides: TGCAGTGCTAGACTTACTACAGGGACCCGCGCTTTCTTT. This codes for CSARLTTGTRAFF. The rearrangement uses TRBV20-1 and TRBJ1-1; D is perhaps TRBD1 (6 bases). There are 13 residues in the CDR3. The germline V gene encodes CDR1 DFQATT and CDR2 SNEGSKA (reference sequence). Trimming cost V 2 bases and J 11 bases, with 18 bases left between them.

CDR3 protein: CASSLGMAGGRYGYTF. The CDR3 DNA is TGTGCCAGCAGTTTAGGTATGGCAGGGGGCAGATATGGCTACACCTTC. The rearrangement uses TRBV28 and TRBJ1-2; 8 bases are a match to TRBD1. The CDR3 consists of 16 residues. J was trimmed by 5 bases and V by 2 bases; bases with no gene match: 10. CDR1 is MDHEN and CDR2 is SYDVKM in the germline V gene.

This clonotype was counted a single time. This chain links TRBV7-8 with TRBJ2-4, with 10 bases identical to TRBD1. V trimming: 5 bases; J trimming: 2 bases; junction bases outside the gene matches: 6. CDR1 SGHVS and CDR2 FQNEAQ come from the germline V gene. The CDR3 is 16 amino acids. This chain's CDR3 is CASSARQGAPKNIQYF. The CDR3 DNA is TGTGCCAGCAGCGCCCGACAGGGGGCCCCCAAAAACATTCAGTACTTC.

J is TRBJ2-1 and V is TRBV5-1; 9 bases are a match to TRBD2. Germline V gene sequence: CDR1 SGHRS, CDR2 YFSETQ. V dropped 4 bases and J dropped 0; count of bases not matched to a gene: 8. The CDR3 has 17 amino acids. Written as DNA, the CDR3 is TGCGCCAGCAGCCCGGGACTAGCCGGGAGCTCCTACAATGAGCAGTTCTTC. It translates to CASSPGLAGSSYNEQFF.

This clonotype was picked up a small number of times. The chain recombines TRBV25-1 with TRBJ2-3; TRBD1 matches at 9 bases. The germline CDR1 and CDR2 sequences are MGHDK and SYGVNS. Trimming cost V 3 bases and J 3 bases; bases outside gene matches: 7. The CDR3 sequence is 16 residues long. As DNA, the CDR3 is TGTGCCAGCAGTGATGGGACAGGGTTCAGGACAGATACGCAGTATTTT. Amino acid sequence: CASSDGTGFRTDTQYF.

The chain combines TRBV28 with TRBJ2-3; the D gene is possibly TRBD2 (7 bases). The V gene lost 4 bases and the J gene lost 1 base, with 12 bases spanning the gap. The germline V gene encodes CDR1 MDHEN and CDR2 SYDVKM. This CDR3 region has 15 residues. CDR3 nucleotides: TGTGCCAGCAGTTGGAAGGGGGGGGGCACAGATACGCAGTATTTT. Its translation is CASSWKGGGTDTQYF.

The chain joins TRBV7-3 to TRBJ1-1; TRBD1 matches 8 bases. Germline-derived CDR1 and CDR2 are SGHTA and FQGTGA. The CDR3 is made up of 15 amino acids. V dropped 5 bases and J dropped 7; count of bases not matched to a gene: 12. The CDR3 bases are TGTGCCAGCAGCCCTAGTGGACAGGGCGCCCGTGAAGCTTTCTTT. Translated: CASSPSGQGAREAFF.

The chain recombines TRBV29-1 with TRBJ2-1, with D tentatively TRBD1 (6 bases). V gave up 6 bases and J gave up 0 bases, with 12 bases separating them. The CDR3 has 14 residues. Looked up from germline, CDR1 is SQVTM and CDR2 is ANQGSEA. CDR3 region: CSVGTTSSYNEQFF. The CDR3 DNA follows: TGCAGCGTCGGGACAACGAGCTCCTACAATGAGCAGTTCTTC.